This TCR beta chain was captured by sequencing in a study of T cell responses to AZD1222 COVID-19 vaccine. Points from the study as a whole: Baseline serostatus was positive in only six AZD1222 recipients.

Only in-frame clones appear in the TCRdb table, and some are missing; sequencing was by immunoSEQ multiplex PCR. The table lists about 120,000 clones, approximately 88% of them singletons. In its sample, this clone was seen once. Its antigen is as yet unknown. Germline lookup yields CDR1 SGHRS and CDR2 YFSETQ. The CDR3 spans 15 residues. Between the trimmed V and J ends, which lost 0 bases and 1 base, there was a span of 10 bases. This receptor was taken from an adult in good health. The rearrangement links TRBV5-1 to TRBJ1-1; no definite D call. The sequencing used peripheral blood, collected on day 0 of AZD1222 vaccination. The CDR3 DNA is TGCGCCAGCAGCTTGGAGACGTCCCCGAACACTGAAGCTTTCTTT. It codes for CASSLETSPNTEAFF.